Listed here are 26 T cell receptor beta chains from one sample, sequenced in a study of TIL therapy for anti-PD-1-resistant metastatic lung cancer. Time point meaning: pre-treatment sample, taken before nivolumab and TIL therapy. This was the immunoSEQ v3 assay. Data came from immunoSEQ multiplex PCR; TCRdb stores just in-frame clones and leaves some out. Among 50,000 or so clones listed, less than 80% were seen once. The sample in question was blood, obtained at baseline. The receptors were gathered from a woman aged 30-79 years with non-small cell lung cancer.

The V call is TRBV11-2, the J call TRBJ2-1; D is perhaps TRBD1 or TRBD2 (5 bases each). V was trimmed by 7 bases and J by 2 bases, leaving 15 bases between them. Germline V gives CDR1 SGHAT, CDR2 FQNNGV. This CDR3 is 15 amino acids long. CDR3 amino acids: CASTSGVGAYNEQFF. For the CDR3, the DNA is TGTGCCAGCACCTCTGGGGTGGGGGCCTACAATGAGCAGTTCTTC.

The chain's CDR3 is CASSLALAGALETQYF. The DNA for the CDR3 is TGCGCCAGCAGCTTGGCACTAGCGGGAGCATTGGAGACCCAGTACTTC. V usage is TRBV5-1 and J usage is TRBJ2-5, with TRBD2 matching over 11 bases. Per the germline V gene, CDR1 is SGHRS and CDR2 is YFSETQ. CDR3 size: 16 residues. J was trimmed by 5 bases and V by 0 bases; bases with no gene match: 6.

This clone occurred a few times. This chain links TRBV11-2 with TRBJ2-7, with D possibly being TRBD1 (6 bases). CDR3 size: 15 residues. The germline V and J ends were trimmed by 3 bases and 3 bases, with 15 bases remaining between them. In germline, CDR1 is SGHAT, CDR2 FQNNGV. CDR3 sequence reads: CASSFHRDQSYEQYF. The DNA of the CDR3 is TGTGCCAGCAGCTTCCACAGGGACCAGAGCTACGAGCAGTACTTC.

The chain recombines TRBV5-5 with TRBJ2-7; possible D gene TRBD2, 6 bases. Trimming stripped 4 bases from V and 3 bases from J, with 14 bases between. CDR3 length: 14 residues. Germline V gives CDR1 SGHKS, CDR2 YYEKEE (reference sequence). The CDR3 spells CASSRGGGLYEQYF. The CDR3 DNA is TGTGCCAGCAGCCGCGGTGGGGGACTCTACGAGCAGTACTTC.

V and J are TRBV11-3 and TRBJ2-2; TRBD1 might be the D (5 bases). The CDR3 spans 14 residues. V lost 1 base to trimming and J lost 2 bases, with 5 bases between them. Germline loops: CDR1 SGHNT, CDR2 YENEEA. The CDR3 DNA follows: TGTGCCAGCAGCTTAGGGACAAACACCGGGGAGCTGTTTTTT. This encodes CASSLGTNTGELFF.

The J gene is TRBJ1-4, the V gene TRBV4-2, with D tentatively TRBD1 (5 bases). Germline V gives CDR1 LGHNA, CDR2 YNFKEQ. The CDR3 length is 15 residues. V shed 5 bases and J shed 0 bases, with 10 bases lying between them. CDR3 amino acids: CASSDDSATNEKLFF. CDR3 nucleotides: TGTGCCAGCAGCGATGACAGTGCAACTAATGAAAAACTGTTTTTT.

A single count supports this clone. The chain recombines TRBV10-2 with TRBJ1-1, with D perhaps TRBD1 (6 bases). CDR1 is WSHSY, CDR2 SAAADI, per germline. Trimming took 3 bases from V and 5 from J, leaving 25 bases between them. The CDR3 is made up of 18 amino acids. The CDR3 coding sequence is TGCGCCAGCAGTGAATATGGGGACCTCGGGCAGGGGAGGACTGAAGCTTTCTTT. This gives the protein CASSEYGDLGQGRTEAFF.

The chain recombines TRBV6-5 with TRBJ1-1; 8 positions match TRBD1. V dropped 6 bases and J dropped 3; count of bases not matched to a gene: 3. Germline lookup yields CDR1 MNHEY and CDR2 SVGAGI. CDR3 length: 13 residues. The CDR3 protein is CASSRTGYTEAFF. In nucleotides, the CDR3 is TGTGCCAGCAGCCGGACAGGGTACACTGAAGCTTTCTTT.

The chain recombines TRBV7-2 with TRBJ2-7, with 8 bases lining up with TRBD2. The CDR3 is 14 residues long. The V gene end was trimmed by 5 bases and the J gene end by 5 bases; junction bases not matched to a gene: 8. The germline V gene has CDR1 SGHTA and CDR2 FQGNSA. DNA for the CDR3: TGTGCCAGCAGCCCCCGGACTAGCTTCAACGAGCAGTACTTC. This translates into CASSPRTSFNEQYF.

This clone was found a few times. The V call is TRBV19, the J call TRBJ2-7, with a weak D call TRBD1 (6 bases). From germline, CDR1 is LNHDA and CDR2 SQIVND (reference sequence). V lost 4 bases to trimming and J lost 2 bases, with 15 bases between them. This CDR3 comprises 15 residues. The CDR3 sequence is CASSTHRTVAYEQYF. Here the CDR3 DNA reads TGTGCCAGTAGTACCCACCGGACAGTGGCCTACGAGCAGTACTTC.

V usage is TRBV5-5 and J usage is TRBJ1-2, with D perhaps TRBD1 (6 bases). The CDR3 consists of 13 residues. Per germline, CDR1 SGHKS and CDR2 YYEKEE (reference sequence). The V and J ends lost 0 bases and 5 bases respectively, with 8 bases between them. CDR3 loop: CASSLEGEYGYTF. CDR3 sequence (DNA): TGTGCCAGCAGCTTGGAGGGGGAATATGGCTACACCTTC.

CDR3 nucleotide sequence: TGTGCCAGTAGTTCGGGACGGTTCTCTGGGGCCAACGTCCTGACTTTC. The encoded protein is CASSSGRFSGANVLTF. This rearrangement joins TRBV19 to TRBJ2-6; D might be TRBD1 or TRBD2, each matching 5 bases. Trimming pared 5 bases from V and 0 bases from J, leaving 11 bases between. The CDR3 extends over 16 amino acids. Looked up from germline, CDR1 is LNHDA and CDR2 is SQIVND (reference sequence).

This rearrangement joins TRBV29-1 to TRBJ2-7; D remains ambiguous. V lost 1 base to trimming and J lost 2 bases, with 6 bases between them. This CDR3 is built from 12 residues. Germline V gene sequence: CDR1 SQVTM, CDR2 ANQGSEA. In DNA form, the CDR3 reads TGCAGCGTTGAAGGGCCGACCTACGAGCAGTACTTC. The encoded protein is CSVEGPTYEQYF.

V usage is TRBV2 and J usage is TRBJ1-1; 8 nucleotides align to TRBD1. Looked up from germline, CDR1 is SNHLY and CDR2 is FYNNEI. V was pared by 7 bases and J by 5 bases, with 12 bases of the junction left unmatched. The CDR3 covers 15 residues. The DNA for the CDR3 is TGTGCCAGCAAGAGGGCGCAGGGGGCGTGGACTGAAGCTTTCTTT. Translated: CASKRAQGAWTEAFF.

The chain has TRBV10-3 and TRBJ2-1; D gene ambiguous. The V end was cut by 10 bases, the J end by 10 bases, with 14 bases between. The CDR3 extends over 11 amino acids. Germline CDR1 and CDR2: ENHRY and SYGVKD. The CDR3 region has the DNA TGTGCCACGACGTCGGTCAGGGAGCAGTTCTTC. This translates into CATTSVREQFF.

The rearrangement joins TRBV5-4 to TRBJ1-5; maybe TRBD1 (6 bases). V lost 0 bases, J lost 7 bases, and 17 bases lay in between. The CDR3 runs 16 residues. The germline V gene has CDR1 SGHNT and CDR2 YYREEE (reference sequence). CDR3 DNA sequence: TGTGCCAGCAGCTTGGCGAGGGGGGGGGCCTTGCAGCCCCAGCATTTT. It encodes CASSLARGGALQPQHF.

The chain recombines TRBV19 with TRBJ2-3, with D tentatively TRBD1 (6 bases). The germline V gene encodes CDR1 LNHDA and CDR2 SQIVND (reference sequence). The CDR3 is made up of 13 amino acids. The V gene lost 5 bases and the J gene lost 2 bases, with 8 bases spanning the gap. The CDR3 protein is CASSGTLTDTQYF. CDR3 in DNA: TGTGCCAGTAGTGGGACACTCACAGATACGCAGTATTTT.

The chain links TRBV7-2 to TRBJ2-7; 7 nucleotides agree with TRBD2. The CDR3 is 16 amino acids. Germline CDR1 SGHTA, CDR2 FQGNSA. Losses at the gene ends were 1 base for V and 0 bases for J; bases not matched to a gene: 6. DNA of the CDR3: TGTGCCAGCAGCTTAGGGAGCGGGGTTAGCTCCTACGAGCAGTACTTC. Protein sequence: CASSLGSGVSSYEQYF. Looking up the rest from reference TRBV7-2 and TRBJ2-7 gives the full variable domain: GAGVSQSPSNKVTEKGKDVELRCDPISGHTALYWYRQSLGQGLEFLIYFQGNSAPDKSGLPSDRFSAERTGGSVSTLTIQRTQQEDSAVYLCASSLGSGVSSYEQYFGPGTRLTVT.

The rearrangement uses TRBV4-1 and TRBJ2-7; a weak D match, TRBD1 (7 bases). The CDR3 spans 15 residues. Trimming pared 0 bases from V and 5 bases from J, leaving 14 bases between. Germline lookup yields CDR1 MGHRA and CDR2 YSYEKL. The CDR3 here is CASSQDDGRGDEQYF. In DNA form, the CDR3 reads TGCGCCAGCAGCCAAGATGACGGCAGGGGGGACGAGCAGTACTTC.

The chain couples TRBV7-2 to TRBJ1-3; perhaps TRBD1 as D (5 bases). CDR3 length equals 15 residues. Looked up from germline, CDR1 is SGHTA and CDR2 is FQGNSA. The V and J ends lost 2 bases and 4 bases respectively, with 12 bases between them. The CDR3 DNA sequence: TGTGCCAGCAGCTTATTAAGGGGTTCGGGAAACACCATATATTTT. Translated, it gives CASSLLRGSGNTIYF.

This clone appeared a few times. This chain uses TRBV7-9 with TRBJ2-7; D is unclear. V lost 4 bases to trimming and J lost 4 bases, with 5 bases between them. Germline V CDR1 and CDR2: SEHNR, FQNEAQ (reference sequence). CDR3 length: 11 residues. DNA of the CDR3: TGTGCCAGCAGCTCGAATTACGAGCAGTACTTC. Protein sequence: CASSSNYEQYF.

The genes are TRBV2 and TRBJ2-5; 10 bases are shared with TRBD1. The CDR3 is made up of 13 amino acids. Germline CDR1 reads SNHLY; CDR2 reads FYNNEI. Trimming at V came to 8 bases and at J to 4 bases, leaving 4 bases not matched to a gene. CDR3 sequence reads: CASQDRGRETQYF. The CDR3 nucleotides are TGTGCCAGCCAGGACAGGGGGAGAGAGACCCAGTACTTC.

This clone was counted between two and nine times. The chain has TRBV12-5 and TRBJ1-2, with 11 bases aligning to TRBD1. Per germline, CDR1 LGHNT and CDR2 FRNRAP. The V gene end was trimmed by 6 bases and the J gene end by 5 bases; junction bases not matched to a gene: 14. The CDR3 has 17 residues. The CDR3: CASGPSGTGGLLYGYTF. CDR3 DNA sequence: TGTGCTAGTGGCCCATCCGGGACAGGGGGTCTATTGTATGGCTACACCTTC.

This clone was detected only once. This chain links TRBV2 with TRBJ2-7, with 9 nucleotides matching TRBD2. Germline CDR1 is SNHLY and CDR2 is FYNNEI. There are 15 residues in the CDR3. Trimming removed 2 bases from V and 4 bases from J; junction bases left unmatched: 6. CDR3 nucleotide sequence: TGTGCCAGCAGTGAAATAGCGGGAGACCGGTACGAGCAGTACTTC. Translated, it gives CASSEIAGDRYEQYF.

The chain uses TRBV2 and TRBJ2-5; tentative D call: TRBD2 (5 bases). With 8 bases removed from V and 2 bases from J, the gap between germline ends came to 9 bases. CDR1 and CDR2 from the germline V gene are SNHLY and FYNNEI. CDR3 length equals 12 residues. The CDR3 nucleotides read TGTGCCAGCGGGGAGAGACAAGAGACCCAGTACTTC. Protein: CASGERQETQYF.

DNA of the CDR3: TGTGCCAGTAGTACTCTGGGGACTAGCACAGATACGCAGTATTTT. Translating it yields CASSTLGTSTDTQYF. The rearrangement links TRBV19 to TRBJ2-3; D might be TRBD2 (6 bases). Looked up from germline, CDR1 is LNHDA and CDR2 is SQIVND (reference sequence). The CDR3 totals 15 residues. V lost 4 bases and J lost 0, with 11 bases in between.